The clone carrying this TCR beta chain was counted ten times or more. The antigen is not known. This sample was included in a study of CD8 T cells in ankylosing spondylitis. Regarding the study as a whole: Typical of ankylosing spondylitis blood, it appeared, was a TCR beta motif of fewer than 10 highly homologous variants. The authors reported significant enrichment of disease-linked clones in matched ankylosing spondylitis synovial fluid.

It was by quantitative 5'-RACE with molecular barcodes that TCR beta libraries were made. TCRdb fed the 5' RACE reads into MiXCR, producing one record per CDR3 protein. The data contain hundreds of thousands of distinct CDR3 sequences, roughly 25% of them singletons. This CDR3 has 13 residues. The junction had 8 bases not matched to a gene; V was cut back by 4 bases and J by 9 bases. Germline CDR1 reads MDHEN; CDR2 reads SYDVKM. This chain links TRBV28 with TRBJ1-2; TRBD1 matches at 7 bases. The clonotype was recovered from a male donor with ankylosing spondylitis or in good health (not recorded which). Sequenced material: blood, either unsorted or a sorted T cell fraction (not recorded which). CDR3 protein: CASSSYNRGSYTF. CDR3 nucleotides: TGTGCCAGCAGTTCTTATAACAGGGGTAGCTACACCTTC.